This entry is about one T cell receptor beta chain. The assay was immunoSEQ multiplex PCR, and TCRdb's table has in-frame clones only and misses some. This sample carries some 2,500,000 clones, around 93% of them seen once, and the ten largest clones take roughly 0.34%. This sample is drawn from a study of shared clonotypes between healthy human individuals. This CDR3 has 15 residues. Per the germline V gene, CDR1 is MNHEY and CDR2 is SMNVEV (reference sequence). Trimming at V came to 10 bases and at J to 4 bases, leaving 11 bases not matched to a gene. Every contributor of samples was a Caucasian grown-up residing in Nashville, Tennessee. The authors divided CD4+ cells into CD45RA+ naive and CD45RA-negative memory subsets.

V usage is TRBV27 and J usage is TRBJ1-2; 11 positions agree with TRBD1. This TCR came from a man aged 18-30 years in good health. Some clones in this sample may be carry-over from other donors' samples. The sequencing sample was made of naive CD4+ T cells from PBMCs. Subset defined: CD45RA+ positively selected. CDR3 sequence: CATSGSGTGGYGYTF. CDR3 DNA: TGTGCCACCTCGGGCTCCGGGACAGGGGGCTATGGCTACACCTTC.